What follows describes a single TCR beta chain. Its specificity is unknown. The sample comes from a study of T cell responses to AZD1222 COVID-19 vaccine. Study-wide results and caveats: Within unmutated variant regions lay the reported targets of nearly half of spike-specific TCRs.

Germline V gene data show CDR1 as LNHNV and CDR2 as YYDKDF (reference sequence). V shed 0 bases and J shed 2 bases, with 16 bases lying between them. The CDR3 covers 17 residues. TCRdb's copy holds only in-frame clones and misses some; the assay was immunoSEQ multiplex PCR. The sample carries 91,000 or so clones, 80% to 95% recorded once. This sequence was found in an adult who received the AZD1222 COVID-19 vaccine. The sample here was peripheral blood, taken 28 days after the second AZD1222 dose. V usage is TRBV15 and J usage is TRBJ1-2, with D possibly TRBD1 on 5 matching bases. In DNA form, the CDR3 reads TGTGCCACCAGCAGAGATAGGCGGGACGGACAAAACTATGGCTACACCTTC. This sequence encodes CATSRDRRDGQNYGYTF.